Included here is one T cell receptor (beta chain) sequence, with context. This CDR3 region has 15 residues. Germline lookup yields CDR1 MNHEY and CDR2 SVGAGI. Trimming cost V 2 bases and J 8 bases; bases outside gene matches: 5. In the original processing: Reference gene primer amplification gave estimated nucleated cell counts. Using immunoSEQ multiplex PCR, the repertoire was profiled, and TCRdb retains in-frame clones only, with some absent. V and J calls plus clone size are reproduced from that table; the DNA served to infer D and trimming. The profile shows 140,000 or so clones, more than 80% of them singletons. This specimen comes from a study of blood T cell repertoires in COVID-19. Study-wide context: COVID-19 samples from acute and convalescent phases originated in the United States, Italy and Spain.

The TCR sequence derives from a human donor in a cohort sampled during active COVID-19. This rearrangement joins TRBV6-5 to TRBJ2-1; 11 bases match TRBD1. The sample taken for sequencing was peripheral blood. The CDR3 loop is CASSYRTGGEYEQFF. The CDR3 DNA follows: TGTGCCAGCAGTTACAGGACAGGGGGCGAATATGAGCAGTTCTTC.